These T cell receptor beta chains were read from a single sample in a study of human T cells and chemical hapten exposure. TCRdb itself ran the RACE reads through MiXCR, one entry per CDR3 protein. The table includes a few hundred thousand distinct CDR3 sequences, about 6.9% detected once. The starting material was whole blood, obtained in connection with sensitization to the hapten diphenylcyclopropenone (DPC). The receptors stem from a woman aged 18-29 years with alopecia areata. Some clones in this sample may be carry-over from other donors' samples. Both conserved end residues are part of each CDR3. D genes are given only for firm matches. A clone size is listed for some rows: how often the clone was seen (once, few, many), or a class if it is expanded.

CDR3: CASSLYRTENGEQYF
DNA: TGTGCCAGCAGTTTATATAGGACAGAGAACGGCGAGCAGTACTTC
size: .
J: TRBJ2-7
D: .
V: TRBV27

CDR3: CASSQYSNQPQHF
DNA: TGTGCCAGCAGCCAGTATAGCAATCAGCCCCAGCATTTT
size: many
J: TRBJ1-5
D: .
V: TRBV3-1

CDR3: CASNLREPNTEAFF
DNA: TGTGCCAGCAACTTGCGAGAGCCGAACACTGAAGCTTTCTTT
size: many
J: TRBJ1-1
D: .
V: TRBV6-5

CDR3: CASSSPGRSEAFF
DNA: TGTGCCAGCAGCTCTCCTGGAAGGAGTGAAGCTTTCTTT
size: many
J: TRBJ1-1
D: .
V: TRBV7-2

CDR3: CASSLFISYGYTF
DNA: TGTGCCAGCAGCCTCTTCATATCCTATGGCTACACCTTC
size: many
J: TRBJ1-2
D: .
V: TRBV12-3/TRBV12-4

CDR3: CATSSGTDTQYF
DNA: TGTGCCACCTCGTCAGGAACAGATACGCAGTATTTT
size: .
J: TRBJ2-3
D: .
V: TRBV15

CDR3: CASSPAYGNQPQHF
DNA: TGTGCCAGCAGTCCCGCATATGGCAATCAGCCCCAGCATTTT
size: many
J: TRBJ1-5
D: .
V: TRBV12-3/TRBV12-4

CDR3: CASSYLVAEETQYF
DNA: TGTGCCAGCAGCTATTTGGTGGCCGAGGAGACCCAGTACTTC
size: .
J: TRBJ2-5
D: .
V: TRBV11-2

CDR3: CASRPKTSALNTGELFF
DNA: TGTGCCAGCAGACCAAAGACTAGCGCCTTGAACACCGGGGAGCTGTTTTTT
size: many
J: TRBJ2-2
D: TRBD2
V: TRBV6-5

CDR3: CASSLLGTSLNTEAFF
DNA: TGTGCCAGCAGCCTCTTAGGGACTTCTCTGAACACTGAAGCTTTCTTT
size: .
J: TRBJ1-1
D: .
V: TRBV21-1

CDR3: CATSRAQHQPQHF
DNA: TGTGCCACCAGCAGAGCCCAGCATCAGCCCCAGCATTTT
size: many
J: TRBJ1-5
D: .
V: TRBV15

CDR3: CASSVDWRRTGLYGYTF
DNA: TGTGCCAGCAGCGTAGATTGGCGGAGGACAGGCCTCTATGGCTACACCTTC
size: .
J: TRBJ1-2
D: TRBD1
V: TRBV9

CDR3: CASSPRGVLRWLGLESYNEQFF
DNA: TGTGCCAGCAGCCCCCGAGGCGTTCTTCGTTGGCTCGGACTAGAATCCTACAATGAGCAGTTCTTC
size: few
J: TRBJ2-1
D: TRBD2
V: TRBV5-4

CDR3: CATSRDKGTGRFYGYTF
DNA: TGTGCCACCAGCAGAGATAAAGGGACAGGACGCTTCTATGGCTACACCTTC
size: many
J: TRBJ1-2
D: TRBD1
V: TRBV15

CDR3: CATRPSGAGAGDTQYF
DNA: TGTGCCACCCGACCGAGCGGAGCGGGGGCGGGGGATACGCAGTATTTT
size: .
J: TRBJ2-3
D: TRBD2
V: TRBV6-2/TRBV6-3

CDR3: CSARSGGATDTQYF
DNA: TGCAGTGCTCGAAGCGGGGGGGCCACAGATACGCAGTATTTT
size: .
J: TRBJ2-3
D: TRBD2
V: TRBV20-1

CDR3: CASRPGSSNTGELFF
DNA: TGTGCCAGTAGGCCTGGGTCATCGAACACCGGGGAGCTGTTTTTT
size: .
J: TRBJ2-2
D: .
V: TRBV19

CDR3: CASSQEDGGNQPQHF
DNA: TGCGCCAGCAGCCAAGAGGACGGAGGCAATCAGCCCCAGCATTTT
size: many
J: TRBJ1-5
D: .
V: TRBV4-3

CDR3: CASSVEGYFGETQYF
DNA: TGCGCCAGCAGCGTTGAAGGGTATTTCGGGGAGACCCAGTACTTC
size: few
J: TRBJ2-5
D: .
V: TRBV5-1

CDR3: CASSILAWGAGNQPQHF
DNA: .
size: few
J: TRBJ1-5
D: .
V: TRBV19

CDR3: CASSQLTWGDSINTGELFF
DNA: TGTGCCAGCAGTCAACTTACCTGGGGGGACAGCATAAACACCGGGGAGCTGTTTTTT
size: few
J: TRBJ2-2
D: .
V: TRBV12-3/TRBV12-4

CDR3: CSVVSNTGELFF
DNA: TGCAGCGTTGTCTCCAACACCGGGGAGCTGTTTTTT
size: .
J: TRBJ2-2
D: .
V: TRBV29-1

CDR3: CASGRLSSYNEQFF
DNA: TGTGCCAGCGGTCGGTTAAGCTCCTACAATGAGCAGTTCTTC
size: .
J: TRBJ2-1
D: .
V: TRBV2

CDR3: CAPEVAGFTDTQYF
DNA: TGTGCCCCTGAAGTGGCAGGGTTCACAGATACGCAGTATTTT
size: .
J: TRBJ2-3
D: .
V: TRBV7-3

CDR3: CASSLSPQGEAFF
DNA: TGTGCCAGCAGCTTGAGCCCTCAGGGGGAAGCTTTCTTT
size: .
J: TRBJ1-1
D: .
V: TRBV7-6

CDR3: CASRSTGGNSPLHF
DNA: TGTGCCAGCAGGTCGACAGGGGGGAATTCACCCCTCCACTTT
size: many
J: TRBJ1-6
D: TRBD1
V: TRBV27

CDR3: CASSQGTLGLVDTQYF
DNA: TGTGCCAGCAGCCAGGGGACGTTAGGTCTCGTAGATACGCAGTATTTT
size: few
J: TRBJ2-3
D: .
V: TRBV3-1